The next 28 T cell receptor beta chains were all read from a single sample in a study of blood T cell repertoires in COVID-19. The assay was immunoSEQ multiplex PCR, and TCRdb's table has in-frame clones only and misses some. This table has just under 250,000 clones, around 87% appearing once. The sample was peripheral blood. The source of these receptors is a woman aged 25-40 years who had recovered from COVID-19.

The rearrangement links TRBV15 to TRBJ1-1, with D unclear. CDR3 length equals 13 residues. V was shortened by 1 base and J by 0 bases, with 3 bases between the two germline ends. Germline V gene sequence: CDR1 LNHNV, CDR2 YYDKDF (reference sequence). The CDR3 sequence: CATSRVMNTEAFF. The CDR3 DNA is TGTGCCACCAGCAGAGTTATGAACACTGAAGCTTTCTTT. Full variable domain (missing parts from reference TRBV15 and TRBJ1-1): DAMVIQNPRYQVTQFGKPVTLSCSQTLNHNVMYWYQQKSSQAPKLLFHYYDKDFNNEADTPDNFQSRRPNTSFCFLDIRSPGLGDTAMYLCATSRVMNTEAFFGQGTRLTVV.

In DNA, the CDR3 is TGCAGTGCTAGTGGGGACAGGGTCCCCTACGAGCAGTACTTC. Translated: CSASGDRVPYEQYF. The rearrangement joins TRBV20-1 to TRBJ2-7, with TRBD1 matching 9 bases. Trimming removed 3 bases from V and 2 bases from J; junction bases left unmatched: 5. CDR3 length equals 14 residues. CDR1 is DFQATT and CDR2 is SNEGSKA in the germline V gene (reference sequence).

The gene calls are TRBV19 and TRBJ2-7; 8 positions match TRBD1. This CDR3 is built from 16 residues. Germline V gene data show CDR1 as LNHDA and CDR2 as SQIVND (reference sequence). With V trimmed by 1 base and J by 6 bases, 11 bases remained unmatched. CDR3 protein: CASSIGLRDRFSEQYF. The CDR3 DNA reads TGTGCCAGTAGTATAGGACTCCGGGACAGGTTCTCCGAGCAGTACTTC.

On this clone: A junction boundary mismatches the germline segment, possibly from a read error. The rearrangement joins TRBV19 to TRBJ2-1, with 8 bases fitting TRBD1. CDR3 length: 17 amino acids. The germline V gene has CDR1 LNHDA and CDR2 SQIVND (reference sequence). The CDR3 reads CACSYSPGGNEYNEQFF. CDR3 coding DNA: TGTGCCTGTAGCTACAGTCCAGGGGGCAACGAGTACAATGAGCAGTTCTTC. Together with reference TRBV19 and TRBJ2-1, the CDR3 gives the full variable domain: DGGITQSPKYLFRKEGQNVTLSCEQNLNHDAMYWYRQDPGQGLRLIYYSQIVNDFQKGDIAEGYSVSREKKESFPLTVTSAQKNPTAFYLCACSYSPGGNEYNEQFFGPGTRLTVL.

The CDR3 region is CASSQDIRPGELFF. In nucleotides, the CDR3 is TGTGCCAGCAGCCAAGATATCAGGCCCGGGGAGCTGTTTTTT. This chain links TRBV4-2 with TRBJ2-2; no firm D call. The CDR3 is 14 residues long. Germline V CDR1 and CDR2: LGHNA, YNFKEQ. V was shortened by 0 bases and J by 6 bases, with 8 bases between the two germline ends.

V usage is TRBV3-1 (or the pseudogene TRBV3-2) and J usage is TRBJ1-5, with D perhaps matching TRBD1 (6 bases). Germline lookup yields CDR1 LGHDT and CDR2 YNNKEL (reference sequence). V was shortened by 4 bases and J by 7 bases, with 14 bases between the two germline ends. The CDR3 is 14 residues long. CDR3 in amino acids: CASSRSSDRQPQHF. DNA of the CDR3: TGTGCCAGCAGCCGCAGCTCAGACAGGCAGCCCCAGCATTTT.

This rearrangement joins TRBV7-2 to TRBJ1-1, with 9 positions matching TRBD1. This CDR3 region has 14 residues. CDR1 is SGHTA and CDR2 is FQGNSA in the germline V gene. After removal of 5 bases from V and 1 base from J, the junction contained 2 bases not matched to a gene. The CDR3 DNA reads TGTGCCAGCAGCCGGGACAGGGAGAACACTGAAGCTTTCTTT. This gives the protein CASSRDRENTEAFF.

This clone turned up a few times. The chain's CDR3 is CATSRQNQPQHF. CDR3 in DNA: TGTGCCACCAGCAGACAAAATCAGCCCCAGCATTTT. The chain combines TRBV15 with TRBJ1-5; no clear D gene. V gave up 2 bases and J gave up 4 bases, with 3 bases separating them. This CDR3 comprises 12 residues. The germline V gene encodes CDR1 LNHNV and CDR2 YYDKDF (reference sequence). The whole variable domain, remainder taken from reference TRBV15 and TRBJ1-5, is DAMVIQNPRYQVTQFGKPVTLSCSQTLNHNVMYWYQQKSSQAPKLLFHYYDKDFNNEADTPDNFQSRRPNTSFCFLDIRSPGLGDTAMYLCATSRQNQPQHFGDGTRLSIL.

A few counts support this clone. The chain links TRBV7-3 to TRBJ2-4; the D is unclear. The CDR3 sequence is 15 residues long. Per germline, CDR1 SGHTA and CDR2 FQGTGA. V was shortened by 5 bases and J by 0 bases, with 11 bases between the two germline ends. The CDR3 DNA reads TGTGCCAGCAGCATACAGACGATAGCCAAAAACATTCAGTACTTC. It is translated as CASSIQTIAKNIQYF.

This clone was counted a single time. The rearrangement links TRBV5-1 to TRBJ1-5; 9 bases line up with TRBD1. From germline, CDR1 is SGHRS and CDR2 YFSETQ. Losses at the gene ends were 0 bases for V and 0 bases for J; bases not matched to a gene: 7. The CDR3 is made up of 18 amino acids. The CDR3 DNA reads as TGCGCCAGCAGCTTGGGACAGGGGGGGCCCTATAGCAATCAGCCCCAGCATTTT. This gives the protein CASSLGQGGPYSNQPQHF.

The chain recombines TRBV5-1 with TRBJ2-3; 10 positions agree with TRBD1. The V segment lost 7 bases and the J segment 3 bases; nucleotides outside the gene matches: 5. This CDR3 comprises 14 residues. Germline CDR1 SGHRS, CDR2 YFSETQ. CDR3 nucleotides: TGCGCCAGCCAGGACAGGGGGTATACAGATACGCAGTATTTT. Translated: CASQDRGYTDTQYF. Full variable domain (rest looked up from reference TRBV5-1 and TRBJ2-3): KAGVTQTPRYLIKTRGQQVTLSCSPISGHRSVSWYQQTPGQGLQFLFEYFSETQRNKGNFPGRFSGRQFSNSRSEMNVSTLELGDSALYLCASQDRGYTDTQYFGPGTRLTVL.

In its sample, this clone was seen once. The genes are TRBV29-1 and TRBJ1-1; TRBD1 is a possible D gene (6 bases). V was cut by 2 bases and J by 0 bases, with 7 bases left in between. CDR1 is SQVTM and CDR2 is ANQGSEA in the germline V gene. CDR3 size: 13 residues. The CDR3 sequence: CSVETGLNTEAFF. The CDR3 coding sequence is TGCAGCGTTGAAACAGGGCTGAACACTGAAGCTTTCTTT.

This clone was seen just once. This chain joins TRBV7-3 and TRBJ2-3; D is possibly TRBD2 (6 bases). The germline V gene encodes CDR1 SGHTA and CDR2 FQGTGA. CDR3 length equals 14 residues. Trimming removed 7 bases from V and 0 bases from J, with 11 bases in between. The CDR3 DNA reads TGTGCCAGCATGGACTATCCAAGCACAGATACGCAGTATTTT. Protein product: CASMDYPSTDTQYF.

The chain has TRBV2 and TRBJ2-5; D is unresolved. Germline V CDR1 and CDR2: SNHLY, FYNNEI. The V end was cut by 8 bases, the J end by 2 bases, with 15 bases between. The length of the CDR3 is 14 residues. This CDR3 reads CASSEWAMQETQYF. Here the CDR3 DNA reads TGTGCCAGCTCCGAGTGGGCAATGCAAGAGACCCAGTACTTC.

The J gene is TRBJ2-1, the V gene TRBV5-5; 8 nucleotides line up with TRBD1. V trimming: 0 bases; J trimming: 1 base; junction bases outside the gene matches: 0. The CDR3 is made up of 15 amino acids. Germline values: CDR1 SGHKS, CDR2 YYEKEE (reference sequence). CDR3 in DNA: TGTGCCAGCAGCTTGGGACAGGGGTCCTACAATGAGCAGTTCTTC. It encodes CASSLGQGSYNEQFF.

On this clone itself: The sample holds other DNA sequences that translate to the same CDR3. The chain combines TRBV7-2 with TRBJ2-5; TRBD1 agrees at 7 bases. CDR3 length: 16 amino acids. Germline V gene lookup returns CDR1 SGHTA and CDR2 FQGNSA. The V segment lost 0 bases and the J segment 1 base; nucleotides outside the gene matches: 5. This chain's CDR3 is CASSLAPSGGQETQYF. Here the CDR3 DNA reads TGTGCCAGCAGCTTAGCCCCATCAGGGGGCCAAGAGACCCAGTACTTC.

This sequence joins TRBV6-5 and TRBJ1-1; TRBD1 might be the D (5 bases). Germline lookup yields CDR1 MNHEY and CDR2 SVGAGI. The length of the CDR3 is 12 residues. V was pared by 8 bases and J by 5 bases, with 12 bases between. The CDR3 bases are TGTGCCAGCGCGGCAGGGAGGACTGAAGCTTTCTTT. Residues: CASAAGRTEAFF.

This chain links TRBV20-1 with TRBJ1-1, with 7 bases matching TRBD1. Germline V gives CDR1 DFQATT, CDR2 SNEGSKA (reference sequence). Germline trimming cut 5 bases from V and 1 base from J; bases unmatched to any gene: 7. CDR3 length: 14 amino acids. In DNA form, the CDR3 reads TGCAGTGCTGGTGACAGGGTTAGGAACACTGAAGCTTTCTTT. Encoded protein: CSAGDRVRNTEAFF.

The genes are TRBV5-1 and TRBJ2-2, with D possibly matching TRBD2 (5 bases). Trimming took off 7 bases at V and 8 bases at J, with 9 bases between the two ends. Germline lookup yields CDR1 SGHRS and CDR2 YFSETQ. CDR3 length equals 11 residues. Here the CDR3 reads CASRVAGELFF. CDR3 sequence (DNA): TGCGCCAGCCGGGTAGCGGGGGAGCTGTTTTTT.

V gene TRBV6-5 combines with J gene TRBJ2-3, with 8 positions matching TRBD1. Germline-derived CDR1 and CDR2 are MNHEY and SVGAGI. J gave up 5 bases and V 4 bases, and 8 bases lay outside the gene matches. The CDR3 has 15 residues. Here the CDR3 reads CASSSQDRAIDTQYF. CDR3 bases: TGTGCCAGCAGTTCTCAGGACAGGGCGATAGATACGCAGTATTTT.

This clone was recorded once. V gene TRBV6-5 combines with J gene TRBJ2-5; 9 bases line up with TRBD1. Germline trimming cut 8 bases from V and 3 bases from J; bases unmatched to any gene: 4. The CDR3 contains 13 residues. Germline V gene lookup returns CDR1 MNHEY and CDR2 SVGAGI. CDR3 sequence reads: CASARDREETQYF. The CDR3 nucleotides read TGTGCCAGCGCAAGGGACAGGGAAGAGACCCAGTACTTC.

The rearrangement links TRBV7-2 to TRBJ2-2; 7 positions match TRBD2. V lost 6 bases to trimming and J lost 6 bases; unmatched junction nucleotides: 4. The germline V gene encodes CDR1 SGHTA and CDR2 FQGNSA. The CDR3 is made up of 13 amino acids. CDR3 amino acids: CASSPGGSGELFF. Written as DNA, the CDR3 is TGTGCCAGCAGTCCGGGGGGTTCCGGGGAGCTGTTTTTT.

In DNA, the CDR3 is TGTGCCAGCAGCGATTACAGGGGCGATGAGCAGTTCTTC. Protein sequence: CASSDYRGDEQFF. The chain is built from TRBV9 and TRBJ2-1; 7 nucleotides align to TRBD1. With V trimmed by 3 bases and J by 8 bases, 5 bases remained unmatched. Germline values: CDR1 SGDLS, CDR2 YYNGEE. The CDR3 runs 13 residues.

The chain is built from TRBV10-2 and TRBJ2-2; a possible D gene is TRBD1 (6 bases). Germline CDR1 is WSHSY and CDR2 is SAAADI. Trimming left V 4 bases short and J 8 bases short, with 17 bases between. The CDR3 runs to 15 residues. The CDR3 sequence is CASSGRQGIAGELFF. The CDR3 region has the DNA TGCGCCAGCAGTGGTCGGCAGGGGATAGCAGGGGAGCTGTTTTTT.

This clone was detected once. The J gene is TRBJ2-5, the V gene TRBV2, with 10 bases fitting TRBD2. The CDR3 length is 15 residues. V was clipped by 1 base and J by 5 bases; unmatched bases: 4. Germline V gene lookup returns CDR1 SNHLY and CDR2 FYNNEI. The CDR3 here is CASSEVGTSAETQYF. CDR3 coding DNA: TGTGCCAGCAGTGAAGTAGGGACTAGCGCGGAGACCCAGTACTTC.

CDR3 nucleotides: TGTGCCAGCAGCTTAATCTCCACCTACTACGAGCAGTACTTC. As protein: CASSLISTYYEQYF. V and J are TRBV7-9 and TRBJ2-7; unclear D gene. The CDR3 totals 14 residues. Trimming cost V 2 bases and J 3 bases, with 11 bases left between them. Germline-derived CDR1 and CDR2 are SEHNR and FQNEAQ (reference sequence).

The chain combines TRBV2 with TRBJ1-5; D gene uncertain. The CDR3 totals 14 residues. Trimming stripped 3 bases from V and 4 bases from J, with 10 bases between. The V gene's germline CDR1 is SNHLY and CDR2 FYNNEI. In DNA, the CDR3 is TGTGCCAGCAGTGAGCGGGTGGGAAATCAGCCCCAGCATTTT. Encoded protein: CASSERVGNQPQHF.

The chain joins TRBV18 to TRBJ1-5; D is perhaps TRBD1 (6 bases). This CDR3 contains 14 residues. Deletions cut 6 bases from V and 2 bases from J, with 11 bases between. Germline CDR1 and CDR2: KGHSH and LQKENI. This chain's CDR3 is CASSPDRGNQPQHF. Here the CDR3 DNA reads TGTGCCAGCTCCCCGGACAGAGGCAATCAGCCCCAGCATTTT.